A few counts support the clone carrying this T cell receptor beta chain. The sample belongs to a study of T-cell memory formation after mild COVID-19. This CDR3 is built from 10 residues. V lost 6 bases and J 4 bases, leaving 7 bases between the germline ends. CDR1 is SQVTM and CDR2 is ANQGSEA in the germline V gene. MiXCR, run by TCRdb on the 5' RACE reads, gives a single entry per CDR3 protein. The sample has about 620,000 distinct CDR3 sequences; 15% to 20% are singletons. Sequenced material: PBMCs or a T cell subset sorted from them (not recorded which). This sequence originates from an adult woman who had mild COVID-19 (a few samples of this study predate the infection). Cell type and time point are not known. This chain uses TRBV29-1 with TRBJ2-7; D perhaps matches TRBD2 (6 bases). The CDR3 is CSVRGYEQYF. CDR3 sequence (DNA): TGCAGCGTGCGGGGATACGAGCAGTACTTC.